Listed here are 7 T cell receptor beta chains from one sample, sequenced in a study of blood T cell repertoires in COVID-19. TCRdb's copy holds only in-frame clones and misses some; the assay was immunoSEQ multiplex PCR. Among over 250,000 clones listed, over 85% were seen once. Sequencing was performed on PBMCs or T cells enriched from blood (not recorded which). The receptor set was obtained from an older woman who had recovered from COVID-19.

The V and J genes are TRBV5-1 and TRBJ1-2; D gene uncertain. V lost 3 bases and J 4 bases, leaving 13 bases between the germline ends. The CDR3 has 14 residues. Germline V gene sequence: CDR1 SGHRS, CDR2 YFSETQ. The CDR3, as DNA: TGCGCCAGCAGCTCGATGACGGAGGTCTATGGCTACACCTTC. Protein product: CASSSMTEVYGYTF.

V usage is TRBV11-2 and J usage is TRBJ1-6, with D possibly TRBD1 on 6 matching bases. The CDR3 covers 16 residues. Germline lookup yields CDR1 SGHAT and CDR2 FQNNGV. Trimming left V 2 bases short and J 7 bases short, with 15 bases between. The CDR3: CASSLRNPGDNSPLHF. CDR3 DNA: TGTGCCAGCAGCTTAAGGAATCCAGGGGACAATTCACCCCTCCACTTT.

DNA for the CDR3: TGTGCCAGTAAAGAGCGGATCTCCTACAATGAGCAGTTCTTC. It is translated as CASKERISYNEQFF. The chain recombines TRBV19 with TRBJ2-1, with D perhaps TRBD2 (5 bases). V was shortened by 7 bases and J by 0 bases, with 10 bases between the two germline ends. CDR1 LNHDA and CDR2 SQIVND come from the germline V gene (reference sequence). The CDR3 runs 14 residues. Looking up the rest from reference TRBV19 and TRBJ2-1 gives the full variable domain: DGGITQSPKYLFRKEGQNVTLSCEQNLNHDAMYWYRQDPGQGLRLIYYSQIVNDFQKGDIAEGYSVSREKKESFPLTVTSAQKNPTAFYLCASKERISYNEQFFGPGTRLTVL.

About this clone: This sample includes further DNA sequences coding for the same CDR3. The rearrangement joins TRBV3-1 (or the pseudogene TRBV3-2) to TRBJ2-7, with 8 bases aligning to TRBD1. Germline CDR1 and CDR2: LGHDT and YNNKEL (reference sequence). The CDR3 totals 14 residues. After removal of 4 bases from V and 2 bases from J, the junction contained 4 bases not matched to a gene. The CDR3 here is CASSPGTGPYEQYF. CDR3 coding DNA: TGTGCCAGCAGCCCAGGGACAGGACCCTACGAGCAGTACTTC.

V usage is TRBV5-1 and J usage is TRBJ2-5; 9 positions agree with TRBD2. Germline V gene data show CDR1 as SGHRS and CDR2 as YFSETQ. CDR3 size: 16 residues. V lost 0 bases to trimming and J lost 4 bases; unmatched junction nucleotides: 7. The CDR3 reads CASSLALAGGGETQYF. The CDR3 region has the DNA TGCGCCAGCAGCTTGGCTTTGGCGGGAGGGGGAGAGACCCAGTACTTC.

The V call is TRBV25-1, the J call TRBJ1-2, with D maybe TRBD1 (5 bases). The V end was cut by 4 bases, the J end by 4 bases, with 13 bases between. The CDR3 spans 14 residues. Germline CDR1 and CDR2: MGHDK and SYGVNS. CDR3 sequence (DNA): TGTGCCAGCAGTGGGGGCGACGGGCTCTATGGCTACACCTTC. Translated, it gives CASSGGDGLYGYTF.

V and J are TRBV19 and TRBJ2-3; TRBD2 is a possible D gene (6 bases). V lost 1 base and J lost 1, with 6 bases in between. CDR3 size: 14 residues. The germline gives CDR1 LNHDA, CDR2 SQIVND (reference sequence). The CDR3 loop is CASSIAGGTDTQYF. CDR3 sequence (DNA): TGTGCCAGTAGTATAGCGGGGGGCACAGATACGCAGTATTTT.